This TCR beta chain was found in a study of control samples from healthy donors and cancer patients. The method was immunoSEQ multiplex PCR; TCRdb's version includes in-frame clones alone and lacks a portion of them. This table has 120,000 or so clones, approximately 92% appearing once. There are 13 residues in the CDR3. V lost 2 bases to trimming and J lost 8 bases, with 10 bases between them. Germline V lookup: CDR1 SGHTA, CDR2 FQGNSA. The TCR originated in a man older than 75 with head and neck cancer. The sample taken for sequencing was PBMCs. The J gene is TRBJ2-4, the V gene TRBV7-2; D is possibly TRBD2 (5 bases). The CDR3 sequence is CASSLFLRDIQYF. CDR3 in DNA: TGTGCCAGCAGCTTATTTTTGAGGGACATTCAGTACTTC.